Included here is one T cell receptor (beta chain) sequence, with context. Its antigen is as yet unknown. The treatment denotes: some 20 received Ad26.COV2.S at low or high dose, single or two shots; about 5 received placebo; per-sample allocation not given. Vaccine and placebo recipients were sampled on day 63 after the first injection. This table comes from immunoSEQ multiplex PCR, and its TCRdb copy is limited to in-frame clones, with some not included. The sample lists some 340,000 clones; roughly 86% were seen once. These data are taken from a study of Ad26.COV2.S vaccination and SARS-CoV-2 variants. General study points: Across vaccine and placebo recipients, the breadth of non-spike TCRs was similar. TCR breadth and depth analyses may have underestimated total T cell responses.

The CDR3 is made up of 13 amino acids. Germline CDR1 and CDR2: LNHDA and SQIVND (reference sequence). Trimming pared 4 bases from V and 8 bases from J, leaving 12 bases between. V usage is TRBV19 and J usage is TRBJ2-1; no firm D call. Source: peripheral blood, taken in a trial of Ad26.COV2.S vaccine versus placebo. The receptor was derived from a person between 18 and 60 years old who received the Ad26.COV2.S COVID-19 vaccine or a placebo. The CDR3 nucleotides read TGTGCCAGTAGTAGTGGTGTCGGGTATGAGCAGTTCTTC. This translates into CASSSGVGYEQFF.